The source of this T cell receptor beta chain is a study of Ad26.COV2.S vaccination and SARS-CoV-2 variants (dated by TCRdb to the early 2020s). Describing the broader study: Vaccine-arm donors came from COV1001, a multicentre, randomized, double-blind, placebo-controlled phase I-IIa trial of Ad26.COV2.S in healthy adults. The specificity and breadth of SARS-CoV-2-reactive T cell receptors after Ad26.COV2.S vaccination were assessed by TCRbeta repertoire sequencing. Dosing of Ad26.COV2.S was intramuscular, at either 5x10^10 or 1x10^11 viral particles, delivered as one shot or as two shots spaced 56 days apart. Participants in the trial were split at random into five groups of five each, receiving low-dose or high-dose Ad26.COV2.S once or twice, or else placebo on both occasions. A total of approximately 30 samples were included in the TCR-sequenced set, comprising roughly 19 Ad26.COV2.S vaccine recipients, 5 placebo recipients and 8 SARS-CoV-2 convalescent individuals. Investigators did not know the trial group allocation while performing experiments and assessing outcomes.

For CDR1 and CDR2, the germline V gene (reference sequence) lists SGHAT and FQDESV. V and J are truncated by 1 base and 1 base respectively, leaving an intervening sequence of 13 bases. The CDR3 has 16 amino acids, counting the end cysteine and phenylalanine. Kept here is only the CDR3 DNA, which spans 48 bases and is read in frame from base 1. General findings and caveats noted by the study authors: After vaccination, spike-specific CD8+ and CD4+ T cell responses were reported to show substantial breadth. Ad26.COV2.S recipients had higher spike-specific TCR breadth than placebo recipients (P = 0.0014). The study lacked the statistical power to compare responses across vaccine doses or regimens. Comparable non-spike TCR breadth was observed between vaccine and placebo recipients, consistent with only spike being contained in the vaccine. According to the authors, total T cell responses may have been underestimated by the TCR breadth and depth analyses.

On this clone: Its antigen has not been determined. No qualities accompany the bases; no much larger clone lies one base away.

What the treatment or condition label conveys for this sample: 19 received Ad26.COV2.S at low or high dose, single or two shots; about 5 received placebo; per-sample allocation not given. For vaccine and placebo recipients, repertoires were sequenced using samples collected on day 63 after the first injection. Between 29 July and 7 August 2020, Cohort 1b enrolled 20 to 30 adults aged 18-55 years at one site in Boston, USA. As a vaccine, Ad26.COV2.S was a replication-incompetent adenovirus type 26 vector that expressed a prefusion-stabilized SARS-CoV-2 spike protein derived from the original Wuhan strain. The immunoSEQ Assay was the method used to sequence TCRbeta CDR3 regions. After extraction, genomic DNA underwent amplification by bias-controlled multiplex PCR, followed by high-throughput sequencing. Turning to the authors' computational methods: To quantify the absolute abundance of every unique TCRbeta CDR3 region, sequences were collapsed and filtered. Usable DNA was measured by amplifying reference genes present in all nucleated cells, and TCRbeta template counts were normalized to that usable DNA to estimate T cell fraction. Repertoire TCRs were annotated as SARS-CoV-2-specific when V gene, CDR3 amino acid sequence and J gene were exactly matched to a known reactive TCR set. MIRA supplied the reference SARS-CoV-2 TCR set, which was filtered for enrichment in COVID-19-positive ImmuneCODE repertoires so that public or cross-reactive TCRs were removed. Drawing on the MIRA antigens, annotated TCRs were analysed further at the level of specific ORF or position within ORF. Breadth was defined as the number of annotated unique rearrangements divided by the total number of unique productive rearrangements, and depth was defined as the summed frequency of the annotated unique rearrangements. Group comparisons of TCR breadth used two-sided Wilcoxon rank-sum tests. The immuneACCESS repertoire file appears here via TCRdb, limited to in-frame rearrangements. These files lack a portion of the clones; in checked studies, under half of the deficit traces to unresolved V genes, and the cause of the others is not known. V and J calls and clone size come straight from that table; D and trimming were deduced from the DNA. The sample contains approximately 420,000 clones, over 75% of them found a single time. The leading ten clones occupy about 3.5% of the sample.

This chain joins TRBV11-1 to TRBJ1-1, with no D gene named confidently. Specimen: peripheral blood, collected in a trial of Ad26.COV2.S vaccine versus placebo. This sequence was found in a person aged 18-65 years who received the Ad26.COV2.S COVID-19 vaccine or a placebo. This receptor has the CDR3 CASSLGEGIPNTEAFF. The nucleotides are TGTGCCAGCAGCTTAGGGGAAGGTATACCGAACACTGAAGCTTTCTTT.